Shown below are 18 T cell receptor beta chains from a single sample sequenced in a study of early T cells in non-severe SARS-CoV-2 infection. TCRdb re-derived calls from the 5' RACE reads in MiXCR, one entry per CDR3 protein. The repertoire holds around 28,000 distinct CDR3 sequences, with around 3.9% as singletons. Sequenced input: whole blood. The receptors originated from an adult who was a healthcare worker with PCR-confirmed SARS-CoV-2 infection or an uninfected control (not recorded which).

This clonotype was seen at least ten times. The chain couples TRBV28 to TRBJ2-3; TRBD1 matches 8 bases. Trimming took 4 bases from V and 4 from J; bases not matched to a gene: 4. From germline, CDR1 is MDHEN and CDR2 SYDVKM. This CDR3 spans 14 amino acids. The DNA of the CDR3 is TGTGCCAGCAGTTCCGGACAGGGATCAGATACGCAGTATTTT. It yields the protein CASSSGQGSDTQYF.

This clonotype has a count of ten or more. The J gene is TRBJ1-1, the V gene TRBV27; the D gene is possibly TRBD1 (5 bases). The V end was cut by 6 bases, the J end by 0 bases, with 17 bases between. Germline V gives CDR1 MNHEY, CDR2 SMNVEV (reference sequence). The CDR3 loop spans 16 amino acids. CDR3 in DNA: TGTGCCAGCAGCCCAATGCCGGGGCAGGTGAACACTGAAGCTTTCTTT. Translated, it gives CASSPMPGQVNTEAFF.

By proportion, this clonotype is medium-sized. The genes are TRBV2 and TRBJ2-7; 8 bases map to TRBD2. With 5 bases clipped from V and 2 bases from J, the junction kept 5 bases outside the gene matches. Germline V lookup: CDR1 SNHLY, CDR2 FYNNEI. The CDR3 is made up of 14 amino acids. The CDR3 loop reads CASSSSGLAYEQYF. The CDR3 DNA reads as TGTGCCAGCAGTTCTAGCGGGCTGGCCTACGAGCAGTACTTC.

This clonotype was detected a few times. The chain joins TRBV19 to TRBJ2-6; the D is unclear. Germline CDR1 LNHDA, CDR2 SQIVND (reference sequence). Deletions cut 5 bases from V and 1 base from J, with 9 bases between. The CDR3 has 15 residues. The CDR3 region is CASSPGESGANVLTF. CDR3 bases: TGTGCCAGTAGTCCTGGTGAATCTGGGGCCAACGTCCTGACTTTC. Filled out from reference TRBV19 and TRBJ2-6, the complete variable domain reads DGGITQSPKYLFRKEGQNVTLSCEQNLNHDAMYWYRQDPGQGLRLIYYSQIVNDFQKGDIAEGYSVSREKKESFPLTVTSAQKNPTAFYLCASSPGESGANVLTFGAGSRLTVL.

The rearrangement uses TRBV5-3 and TRBJ2-1; 7 nucleotides align to TRBD2. TRBV5-3 is marked as an open reading frame, function uncertain. This CDR3 is built from 17 residues. Losses at the gene ends were 4 bases for V and 5 bases for J; bases not matched to a gene: 15. The CDR3 DNA reads as TGTGCCAGAAGCCCCGTCTCGAAATCGCGGGAGAACAATGAGCAGTTCTTC. This translates into CARSPVSKSRENNEQFF.

The table lists this clonotype with many counts. The chain uses TRBV5-1 and TRBJ2-7, with TRBD2 matching over 13 bases. Trimming at V came to 5 bases and at J to 5 bases, leaving 10 bases not matched to a gene. In germline, CDR1 is SGHRS, CDR2 YFSETQ. The CDR3 runs to 16 residues. DNA for the CDR3: TGCGCCAGCAGTCCGGGACTAGCGGGACTTAACCACGAGCAGTACTTC. Its protein product is CASSPGLAGLNHEQYF.

Relative to its sample, this clonotype is medium-sized. V gene TRBV6-2 or TRBV6-3 combines with J gene TRBJ1-2; D call uncertain. This CDR3 has 16 amino acids. Germline V gene sequence: CDR1 MNHEY, CDR2 SVGEGT. The V gene lost 2 bases and the J gene lost 4 bases, with 17 bases spanning the gap. DNA of the CDR3: TGTGCCAGCAGTTACGGCACGGCCGCAGATCTCTATGGCTACACCTTC. Translation gives CASSYGTAADLYGYTF.

This clonotype was recorded at least ten times. The chain uses TRBV29-1 and TRBJ2-1; D is ambiguous. Looked up from germline, CDR1 is SQVTM and CDR2 is ANQGSEA. V lost 2 bases and J lost 7, with 6 bases in between. CDR3 length equals 11 residues. In nucleotides, the CDR3 is TGCAGCGTTGAAACCGGGAATGAGCAGTTCTTC. Translating gives CSVETGNEQFF.

There are many counts of this clonotype. This chain links TRBV5-1 with TRBJ1-1, with 9 bases lining up with TRBD1. The CDR3 length is 13 residues. The V and J ends lost 6 bases and 1 base, in that order; junction bases with no gene match: 1. Germline assignment: CDR1 SGHRS and CDR2 YFSETQ. CDR3 residues: CASKDRGNTEAFF. The CDR3 coding sequence is TGCGCCAGCAAGGACAGGGGGAACACTGAAGCTTTCTTT. The complete variable domain, with remaining parts taken from reference TRBV5-1 and TRBJ1-1, reads KAGVTQTPRYLIKTRGQQVTLSCSPISGHRSVSWYQQTPGQGLQFLFEYFSETQRNKGNFPGRFSGRQFSNSRSEMNVSTLELGDSALYLCASKDRGNTEAFFGQGTRLTVV.

This clonotype was recorded many times. The rearrangement links TRBV18 to TRBJ2-5, with a tentative D call TRBD1 (5 bases). The V gene lost 6 bases and the J gene lost 1 base, with 9 bases spanning the gap. Germline V lookup: CDR1 KGHSH, CDR2 LQKENI. This CDR3 contains 13 residues. The CDR3 loop is CASSLQGQETQYF. For the CDR3, the DNA is TGTGCCAGCTCCCTTCAGGGCCAAGAGACCCAGTACTTC. The variable domain in full, completed from reference TRBV18 and TRBJ2-5, reads NAGVMQNPRHLVRRRGQEARLRCSPMKGHSHVYWYRQLPEEGLKFMVYLQKENIIDESGMPKERFSAEFPKEGPSILRIQQVVRGDSAAYFCASSLQGQETQYFGPGTRLLVL.

This clonotype was counted ten times or more. CDR3 sequence: CSGLQGEKLFF. For the CDR3, the DNA is TGCAGCGGACTACAGGGGGAAAAACTGTTTTTT. The V and J genes are TRBV29-1 and TRBJ1-4, with 7 bases identical to TRBD1. This CDR3 is 11 amino acids long. The germline V gene has CDR1 SQVTM and CDR2 ANQGSEA. Trimming at V came to 7 bases and at J to 8 bases, leaving 4 bases not matched to a gene. Combining the CDR3 with reference TRBV29-1 and TRBJ1-4 gives the whole variable domain SAVISQKPSRDICQRGTSLTIQCQVDSQVTMMFWYRQQPGQSLTLIATANQGSEATYESGFVIDKFPISRPNLTFSTLTVSNMSPEDSSIYLCSGLQGEKLFFGSGTQLSVL.

This clonotype showed up just a few times. V is TRBV24-1 and J is TRBJ2-3, with D possibly matching TRBD1 (6 bases). This CDR3 has 16 amino acids. V lost 0 bases, J lost 2 bases, and 11 bases lay in between. Germline lookup yields CDR1 KGHDR and CDR2 SFDVKD. CDR3 sequence (DNA): TGTGCCACCAGTGATTTGCCTGGGACAACCACAGATACGCAGTATTTT. Translated, it gives CATSDLPGTTTDTQYF.

This chain links TRBV7-2 with TRBJ2-5, with TRBD2 matching over 12 bases. Germline-derived CDR1 and CDR2 are SGHTA and FQGNSA. The J segment lost 5 bases and the V segment lost 1 base, leaving 8 bases of the junction unmatched. The CDR3 runs to 17 residues. This CDR3 is CASSLEGRLAGAETQYF. The CDR3 bases are TGTGCCAGCAGCTTAGAAGGGCGACTAGCGGGGGCGGAGACCCAGTACTTC.

This clonotype has a count of ten or more. V usage is TRBV7-6 and J usage is TRBJ2-7; TRBD1 might be the D (5 bases). The CDR3 has 12 residues. Trimming stripped 5 bases from V and 7 bases from J, with 12 bases between. Per the germline V gene, CDR1 is SGHVS and CDR2 is FNYEAQ. The CDR3 loop reads CASSPQDKEQYF. CDR3 DNA: TGTGCCAGCAGCCCTCAGGACAAAGAGCAGTACTTC. Full variable domain (remainder filled in from reference TRBV7-6 and TRBJ2-7): GAGVSQSPRYKVTKRGQDVALRCDPISGHVSLYWYRQALGQGPEFLTYFNYEAQQDKSGLPNDRFSAERPEGSISTLTIQRTEQRDSAMYRCASSPQDKEQYFGPGTRLTVT.

In its sample, this clonotype was seen many times. The chain links TRBV5-1 to TRBJ2-5, with TRBD1 as a possible D gene (6 bases). V lost 0 bases, J lost 2 bases, and 8 bases lay in between. The CDR3 has 14 amino acids. CDR1 SGHRS and CDR2 YFSETQ come from the germline V gene. The CDR3 reads CASSLEGEQETQYF. As DNA, the CDR3 is TGCGCCAGCAGCTTGGAGGGGGAGCAAGAGACCCAGTACTTC.

This clonotype was seen at least ten times. This sequence joins TRBV6-5 and TRBJ1-2; 7 bases are shared with TRBD1. Germline trimming cut 0 bases from V and 6 bases from J; bases unmatched to any gene: 10. Germline assignment: CDR1 MNHEY and CDR2 SVGAGI. This CDR3 has 16 residues. Here the CDR3 reads CASSYSPSTGQDGYTF. The CDR3 DNA sequence: TGTGCCAGCAGTTACTCCCCCTCGACAGGGCAAGATGGCTACACCTTC.

This clonotype was recorded many times. The chain joins TRBV9 to TRBJ1-1; tentatively, D is TRBD1 (6 bases). V was cut by 3 bases and J by 5 bases, with 20 bases left in between. The CDR3 spans 16 residues. CDR1 and CDR2 (germline): SGDLS, YYNGEE. This chain's CDR3 is CASSEGTQGWSTEAFF. The CDR3 DNA is TGTGCCAGCAGCGAGGGGACACAGGGCTGGAGTACTGAAGCTTTCTTT.

Many counts were recorded for this clonotype. V gene TRBV6-1 combines with J gene TRBJ2-2; D possibly corresponds to TRBD1 (6 bases). The CDR3 extends over 16 amino acids. The germline V gene has CDR1 MNHNS and CDR2 SASEGT. V lost 4 bases and J 4 bases, leaving 16 bases between the germline ends. In nucleotides, the CDR3 is TGTGCCAGCAGTGCTCCGCACAGGGAACGCACCGGGGAGCTGTTTTTT. This translates into CASSAPHRERTGELFF.